These 7 T cell receptor beta chains originate from one sample sequenced in a study of vaccination and CD4 T cells after COVID-19. These receptors' antigens are unknown. Sequenced with the Oncomine TCR Beta short-read assay was DNA taken from cultured CD4+ T cells. TCRdb passed the PCR reads through MiXCR, listing each CDR3 protein once. The sample includes fewer than 20,000 distinct CDR3 sequences, around 50% of them seen just once. Treatment in this sample: approximately 11-day PBMC culture with coronavirus spike peptide pools or control peptides (ViraFEST assay). What was sequenced was CD4+ T cells from blood, cultured in vitro. The receptor source for this set is a human donor who had recovered from COVID-19.

V usage is TRBV10-3 and J usage is TRBJ2-7; D is unresolved. The CDR3 runs 11 residues. The germline V and J ends were trimmed by 0 bases and 9 bases, with 6 bases remaining between them. Germline CDR1 ENHRY, CDR2 SYGVKD. The DNA for the CDR3 is TGTGCCATCAGTGAGTCAACGGTGCAGTACTTC. Its translation: CAISESTVQYF.

In its sample, this clonotype was seen a few times. V usage is TRBV27 and J usage is TRBJ1-1, with D tentatively TRBD1 (6 bases). Per the germline V gene, CDR1 is MNHEY and CDR2 is SMNVEV (reference sequence). V dropped 8 bases and J dropped 5 bases, with 21 bases sitting between them. This CDR3 spans 15 amino acids. As DNA, the CDR3 is TGTGCCAGCTCGCTATTCGGGGGGCGAGGGACTGAAGCTTTCTTT. This sequence encodes CASSLFGGRGTEAFF.

This clonotype was observed a handful of times. This rearrangement joins TRBV7-3 to TRBJ1-6; possible D gene TRBD1, 6 bases. The germline V and J ends were trimmed by 1 base and 10 bases, with 8 bases remaining between them. From germline, CDR1 is SGHTA and CDR2 FQGTGA. The CDR3 spans 13 residues. The CDR3 spells CASSLRDTSPLHF. CDR3 sequence (DNA): TGTGCCAGCAGCTTAAGGGACACATCACCCCTCCACTTT.

V and J are TRBV5-1 and TRBJ1-4; D gene uncertain. V lost 0 bases and J lost 10, with 16 bases in between. The germline V gene has CDR1 SGHRS and CDR2 YFSETQ. The CDR3 is made up of 15 amino acids. The CDR3 bases are TGCGCCAGCAGCTTGGACAGTATGGGTGTTGGAAAACTGTTTTTT. As protein: CASSLDSMGVGKLFF.

The chain carries TRBV11-3 and TRBJ2-5; D is unclear. The CDR3 contains 15 residues. Deletions cut 2 bases from V and 2 bases from J, with 12 bases between. Germline loops: CDR1 SGHNT, CDR2 YENEEA. The CDR3 sequence: CASSLLRARQETQYF. The CDR3 bases are TGTGCCAGCAGCTTACTTAGGGCCCGTCAAGAGACCCAGTACTTC.

This rearrangement joins TRBV7-9 to TRBJ1-5; tentative D call: TRBD1 (6 bases). Trimming shortened V by 5 bases and J by 3 bases, and 17 bases separated the two germline ends. This CDR3 has 16 amino acids. Germline-derived CDR1 and CDR2 are SEHNR and FQNEAQ (reference sequence). The CDR3 region is CASSPDRFFNNQPQHF. The CDR3 DNA sequence: TGTGCCAGCAGCCCAGACAGGTTTTTCAACAATCAGCCCCAGCATTTT. The variable domain in full, completed from reference TRBV7-9 and TRBJ1-5, reads DTGVSQNPRHKITKRGQNVTFRCDPISEHNRLYWYRQTLGQGPEFLTYFQNEAQLEKSRLLSDRFSAERPKGSFSTLEIQRTEQGDSAMYLCASSPDRFFNNQPQHFGDGTRLSIL.

V is TRBV5-1 and J is TRBJ2-3; 7 positions match TRBD2. Per the germline V gene, CDR1 is SGHRS and CDR2 is YFSETQ. Trimming cost V 4 bases and J 4 bases; bases outside gene matches: 6. The CDR3 spans 14 residues. This CDR3 reads CASSGGVDPDTQYF. DNA for the CDR3: TGCGCCAGCAGCGGGGGGGTTGATCCAGATACGCAGTATTTT.